This T cell receptor beta chain stems from a study of cytomegalovirus exposure and HLA in healthy donors. Broader study findings: Most observed TCR sequences were rare, whereas some public TCRs were detected in many donors. There were some V segments, including TRBV6-2 and TRBV6-3, excluded as indistinguishable.

Trimming left V 1 base short and J 0 bases short, with 10 bases between. This CDR3 comprises 17 residues. Germline CDR1 is MNHEY and CDR2 is SMNVEV (reference sequence). The primer mix had 60 Vbeta and 13 Jbeta primers. Assay used: immunoSEQ multiplex PCR; TCRdb lists only in-frame clones, some missing. The sample comprises approximately 200,000 clones, over 60% of which are singletons, and 4.5% to 5.5% rests with the top ten. This clone occurred once. Antigen: not known. J is TRBJ1-6 and V is TRBV27; D gene ambiguous. The material sequenced was PBMCs. This sequence originates from a man aged 30-40 years in good health and CMV-seropositive. Written as DNA, the CDR3 is TGTGCCAGCAGTTTATTTGGGCTGAGCTCCTATAATTCACCCCTCCACTTT. Amino acid sequence: CASSLFGLSSYNSPLHF.